The 17 T cell receptor beta chains below were found in one sample sequenced in a study of beta chain features in type 1 diabetes. Expressed TCRB transcripts were sequenced because the entire RNA isolate underwent reverse transcription. Sequencing used immunoSEQ multiplex PCR; TCRdb keeps in-frame clones, though not all of them. Of 450,000 or so clones listed, 10% to 12% are singletons. The sequencing sample was made of naive CD4+ T cells from blood. The receptors were sampled from a woman between 18 and 30 years old in good health.

This clone has just a few counts. Other DNA variants within this sample encode the same CDR3. The gene calls are TRBV7-2 and TRBJ2-1; TRBD1 or TRBD2 may be the D gene (6 bases each). Deletions cut 5 bases from V and 4 bases from J, with 15 bases between. The germline V gene has CDR1 SGHTA and CDR2 FQGNSA. This CDR3 spans 15 amino acids. CDR3 DNA: TGTGCCAGCAGCCGGGGGCAGGGGTCTTACAATGAGCAGTTCTTC. This gives the protein CASSRGQGSYNEQFF.

The rearrangement links TRBV7-3 to TRBJ1-2, with 9 bases aligning to TRBD1. The V gene end was trimmed by 5 bases and the J gene end by 4 bases; junction bases not matched to a gene: 5. Germline CDR1 SGHTA, CDR2 FQGTGA. This CDR3 has 14 residues. Here the CDR3 DNA reads TGTGCCAGCAGCCCGGGGACAGGGACCTATGGCTACACCTTC. Translating gives CASSPGTGTYGYTF.

This clone was counted a single time. The rearrangement uses TRBV4-2 and TRBJ2-1; D might be TRBD2 (6 bases). This CDR3 has 17 amino acids. With 1 base removed from V and 7 bases from J, the gap between germline ends came to 20 bases. Germline-derived CDR1 and CDR2 are LGHNA and YNFKEQ. The CDR3 nucleotides read TGTGCCAGCAGCCAAGCCCTACGGGGGTTAAGCGGGAATGAGCAGTTCTTC. It specifies CASSQALRGLSGNEQFF.

V usage is TRBV11-1 and J usage is TRBJ2-5; D gene ambiguous. Germline-derived CDR1 and CDR2 are SGHAT and FQDESV (reference sequence). The CDR3 contains 13 residues. Trimming left V 3 bases short and J 2 bases short, with 7 bases between. The CDR3 bases are TGTGCCAGCAGCTTTGCAGGACAAGAGACCCAGTACTTC. It encodes CASSFAGQETQYF.

The chain links TRBV5-1 to TRBJ2-4; the D gene is possibly TRBD1 (7 bases). V was trimmed by 3 bases and J by 0 bases, leaving 19 bases between them. The CDR3 loop spans 18 amino acids. The V gene's germline CDR1 is SGHRS and CDR2 YFSETQ. CDR3 sequence reads: CASSSWDQGDLAKNIQYF. The CDR3 DNA follows: TGCGCCAGCAGCTCATGGGACCAGGGGGACTTAGCCAAAAACATTCAGTACTTC.

The chain joins TRBV25-1 to TRBJ2-1; D is ambiguous. The V and J ends lost 1 base and 9 bases respectively, with 13 bases between them. The CDR3 is 14 amino acids. CDR1 and CDR2 from the germline V gene are MGHDK and SYGVNS. The CDR3 region has the DNA TGTGCCAGCAGTGAATCCTCACCGGATCGTGAGCAGTTCTTC. Translated: CASSESSPDREQFF.

This clone was detected only a few times. The V call is TRBV14, the J call TRBJ2-3, with a tentative D call TRBD2 (5 bases). Trimming pared 0 bases from V and 11 bases from J, leaving 15 bases between. CDR3 length equals 14 residues. CDR1 and CDR2 from the germline V gene are SGHDN and FVKESK. CDR3 protein: CASSQDIRSGGQYF. As DNA, the CDR3 is TGTGCCAGCAGCCAAGACATCCGGAGTGGAGGGCAGTATTTT.

V is TRBV7-9 and J is TRBJ2-1; D unresolved. There are 15 residues in the CDR3. Trimming pared 5 bases from V and 5 bases from J, leaving 16 bases between. Germline CDR1 reads SEHNR; CDR2 reads FQNEAQ (reference sequence). The CDR3: CASSSARSVHNEQFF. CDR3 nucleotide sequence: TGTGCCAGCAGCAGTGCTAGGTCGGTACACAATGAGCAGTTCTTC.

This clone turned up a few times. The V call is TRBV18, the J call TRBJ1-2, with TRBD1 matching over 8 bases. With V trimmed by 3 bases and J by 2 bases, 2 bases remained unmatched. The CDR3 extends over 14 amino acids. CDR1 and CDR2 from the germline V gene are KGHSH and LQKENI. The chain's CDR3 is CASSPGQENYGYTF. The CDR3 nucleotides are TGTGCCAGCTCACCGGGACAGGAAAACTATGGCTACACCTTC.

This clone was detected only a few times. The chain couples TRBV28 to TRBJ2-5, with D possibly matching TRBD1 (6 bases). The CDR3 has 13 residues. Germline CDR1 and CDR2: MDHEN and SYDVKM. Trimming took 5 bases from V and 1 from J, leaving 8 bases between them. Written as DNA, the CDR3 is TGTGCCAGCAGTCGGACAGTCCAAGAGACCCAGTACTTC. This encodes CASSRTVQETQYF.

This clone showed up just a few times. V is TRBV28 and J is TRBJ2-1, with D unresolved. CDR1 and CDR2 from the germline V gene are MDHEN and SYDVKM. Trimming cost V 6 bases and J 1 base, with 4 bases left between them. The CDR3 length is 12 residues. The CDR3, as DNA: TGTGCCAGCAGGCAGTCCTACAATGAGCAGTTCTTC. Protein: CASRQSYNEQFF.

V is TRBV7-3 and J is TRBJ2-1; 9 positions match TRBD1. The V gene's germline CDR1 is SGHTA and CDR2 FQGTGA. The CDR3 consists of 16 residues. V was pared by 1 base and J by 6 bases, with 7 bases of the junction left unmatched. The CDR3 DNA sequence: TGTGCCAGCAGCTTAATGCCGGGACAGGGAGGCAATGAGCAGTTCTTC. Translation: CASSLMPGQGGNEQFF.

V usage is TRBV7-9 and J usage is TRBJ2-1; 9 positions agree with TRBD1. Germline CDR1 is SEHNR and CDR2 is FQNEAQ (reference sequence). The J segment lost 7 bases and the V segment lost 1 base, leaving 8 bases of the junction unmatched. This CDR3 is built from 16 residues. CDR3 sequence (DNA): TGTGCCAGCAGCTTAGTTAGGGACAGGGTGCTAAATGAGCAGTTCTTC. Encoded protein: CASSLVRDRVLNEQFF. The full variable domain, rest sourced from reference TRBV7-9 and TRBJ2-1, is DTGVSQNPRHKITKRGQNVTFRCDPISEHNRLYWYRQTLGQGPEFLTYFQNEAQLEKSRLLSDRFSAERPKGSFSTLEIQRTEQGDSAMYLCASSLVRDRVLNEQFFGPGTRLTVL.

This chain links TRBV18 with TRBJ1-1; TRBD1 is a possible D gene (5 bases). The CDR3 contains 13 residues. Germline CDR1 KGHSH, CDR2 LQKENI. Trimming stripped 3 bases from V and 11 bases from J, with 16 bases between. The CDR3 sequence is CASSPLGEMSAFF. CDR3 sequence (DNA): TGTGCCAGCTCACCGTTAGGGGAGATGAGCGCTTTCTTT.

This clone was detected only a few times. J is TRBJ2-7 and V is TRBV18, with TRBD1 matching 8 bases. Germline CDR1 KGHSH, CDR2 LQKENI. V lost 5 bases, J lost 3 bases, and 6 bases stayed unmatched. The CDR3 consists of 14 residues. CDR3 loop: CASSSRDRSYEQYV. DNA of the CDR3: TGTGCCAGCTCATCCCGGGACAGGAGCTACGAGCAGTACGTC.

The DNA for the CDR3 is TGTGCCAGCAGCTTAGCGAGAGGAGGGAACTATGGCTACACCTTC. This gives the protein CASSLARGGNYGYTF. This rearrangement joins TRBV7-8 to TRBJ1-2; D is ambiguous. The CDR3 is made up of 15 amino acids. CDR1 and CDR2 from the germline V gene are SGHVS and FQNEAQ. Trimming took off 0 bases at V and 2 bases at J, with 10 bases between the two ends.

This clone was detected a few times. The sample carries other DNA sequences with the same CDR3. This rearrangement joins TRBV7-9 to TRBJ2-5; D is unresolved. The germline CDR1 and CDR2 sequences are SEHNR and FQNEAQ (reference sequence). The CDR3 length is 11 residues. V was shortened by 5 bases and J by 5 bases, with 6 bases between the two germline ends. The CDR3 sequence: CASSPSETQYF. As DNA, the CDR3 is TGTGCCAGCAGCCCTTCTGAGACCCAGTACTTC.